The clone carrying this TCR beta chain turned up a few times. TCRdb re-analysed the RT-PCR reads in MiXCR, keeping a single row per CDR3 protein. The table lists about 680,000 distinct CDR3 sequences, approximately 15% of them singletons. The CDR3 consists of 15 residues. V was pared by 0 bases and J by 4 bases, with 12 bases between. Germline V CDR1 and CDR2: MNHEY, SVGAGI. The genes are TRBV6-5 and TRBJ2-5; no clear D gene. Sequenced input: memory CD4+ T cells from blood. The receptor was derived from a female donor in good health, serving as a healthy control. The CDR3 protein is CASSYSKRSIETQYF. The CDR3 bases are TGTGCCAGCAGTTACTCGAAAAGGTCGATAGAGACCCAGTACTTC.